The clone carrying this T cell receptor beta chain was counted only a few times. Its specificity is unknown. This sample is drawn from a study of beta chain features in type 1 diabetes. Study as a whole: The study found patients and healthy donors alike in age, gender and cell yields. About 98,000,000 sorted cells were examined across all samples.

The study, taken as a whole, reports: cDNA-based sequencing might over-represent cells highly expressing TCR. There was a moderate but significant shortening of TCRB CDR3s in all four CD4+ subsets of Type 1 diabetes patients.

Between the trimmed V and J ends, which lost 6 bases and 0 bases, there was a span of 12 bases. The CDR3 totals 15 residues. Per the germline V gene, CDR1 is LNHDA and CDR2 is SQIVND (reference sequence). Every bit of the isolated RNA underwent reverse transcription, so sequencing read expressed TCRB transcripts. The method was immunoSEQ multiplex PCR; TCRdb's version includes in-frame clones alone and lacks a portion of them. The table has 810,000 or so clones, 17% seen once; the top ten hold 0.02% to 0.025%. The rearrangement uses TRBV19 and TRBJ2-1; perhaps D is TRBD1 or TRBD2 (5 bases each). The source is a woman in her late teens or twenties in good health. Sequenced sample: naive CD4+ T cells from blood. Here the CDR3 reads CASRPGTSSYNEQFF. The CDR3 region has the DNA TGTGCCAGTAGACCAGGGACGAGCTCCTACAATGAGCAGTTCTTC.